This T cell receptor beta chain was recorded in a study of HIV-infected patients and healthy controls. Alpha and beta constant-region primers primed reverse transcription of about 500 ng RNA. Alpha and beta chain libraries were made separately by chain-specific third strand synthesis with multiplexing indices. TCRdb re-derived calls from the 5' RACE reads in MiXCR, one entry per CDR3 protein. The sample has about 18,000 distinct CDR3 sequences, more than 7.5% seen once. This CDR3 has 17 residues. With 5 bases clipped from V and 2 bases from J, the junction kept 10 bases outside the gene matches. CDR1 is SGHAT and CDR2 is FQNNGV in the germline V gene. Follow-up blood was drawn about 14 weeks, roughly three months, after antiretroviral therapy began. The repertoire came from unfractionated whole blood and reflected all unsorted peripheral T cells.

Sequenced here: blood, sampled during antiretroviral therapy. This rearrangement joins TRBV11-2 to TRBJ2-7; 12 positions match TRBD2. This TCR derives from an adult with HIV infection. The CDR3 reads CASSTGTSGWQAYEQYF. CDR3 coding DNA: TGTGCCAGCAGCACCGGGACTAGCGGGTGGCAAGCCTACGAGCAGTACTTC.